This passage covers 22 T cell receptor beta chains from one sample sequenced in a study of post-analysis software for immune sequencing data. The authors incorporated unique molecular identifiers into the TCR beta cDNA libraries. In TCRdb, the PCR reads were re-called with MiXCR into one record per CDR3 protein. The sample yields about 260,000 distinct CDR3 sequences, 35% to 40% seen once. Study outcomes and limitations: Roughly 5 TRBV segments occurring more often in patients than controls included TRBV5-6, TRBV5-1 and TRBV20-1.

Which antigens these TCRs recognize remains unknown. Sample: blood. Receptor source: a girl between 10 and 17 years old with multiple sclerosis.

This clonotype was counted many times. The rearrangement links TRBV27 to TRBJ2-1; D is ambiguous. V lost 5 bases and J 4 bases, leaving 9 bases between the germline ends. Germline lookup yields CDR1 MNHEY and CDR2 SMNVEV (reference sequence). The CDR3 totals 13 residues. CDR3 in amino acids: CASSRQLYNEQFF. CDR3 sequence (DNA): TGTGCCAGCAGTCGGCAGCTGTACAATGAGCAGTTCTTC.

Here the CDR3 DNA reads TGTGCCAGCAGCGCCCCTCCCCCTCTAGCGGGAGGAGGTGAGACCCAGTACTTC. Translation: CASSAPPPLAGGGETQYF. V is TRBV9 and J is TRBJ2-7; TRBD2 matches 11 bases. The J call may be mistaken, given a closer DNA end match to TRBJ2-5. The CDR3 consists of 18 residues. Germline-derived CDR1 and CDR2 are SGDLS and YYNGEE.

This clonotype has a handful of counts. This chain connects TRBV28 to TRBJ2-2; 10 nucleotides agree with TRBD2. J gave up 7 bases and V 5 bases, and 16 bases lay outside the gene matches. From germline, CDR1 is MDHEN and CDR2 SYDVKM. The CDR3 consists of 18 residues. CDR3 in DNA: TGTGCCAGCAGTCCGAAATTCCCGACTAGCGGGTGGGGCGGGGAGCTGTTTTTT. Its protein product is CASSPKFPTSGWGGELFF.

CDR3 DNA: TGTGCCAGCAGCTTAGTTAGCAGCAGCAATCAGCCCCAGCATTTT. Amino acids: CASSLVSSSNQPQHF. The chain joins TRBV7-2 to TRBJ1-5; D not resolved. CDR1 and CDR2 from the germline V gene are SGHTA and FQGNSA. Trimming took 1 base from V and 1 from J, leaving 8 bases between them. The CDR3 runs 15 residues.

This clonotype was seen many times. The chain is built from TRBV4-2 and TRBJ2-3; 9 bases are shared with TRBD2. The CDR3 totals 19 residues. The germline V gene encodes CDR1 LGHNA and CDR2 YNFKEQ. V shed 1 base, J shed 1 base, and the junction held 12 bases outside the gene matches. In DNA, the CDR3 is TGTGCCAGCAGCCAAGCCCCACACGGCGGGAGGGGGGGCACAGATACGCAGTATTTT. Translating gives CASSQAPHGGRGGTDTQYF.

At least ten counts were recorded for this clonotype. The chain employs TRBV3-1 and TRBJ2-5; D possibly matches TRBD1 or TRBD2 (5 bases each). The germline V gene encodes CDR1 LGHDT and CDR2 YNNKEL (reference sequence). V dropped 0 bases and J dropped 5 bases, with 13 bases sitting between them. The CDR3 has 15 amino acids. The CDR3 DNA follows: TGTGCCAGCAGCCAAGATGGGACCCCCAGGGAGACCCAGTACTTC. Translation gives CASSQDGTPRETQYF.

This clonotype was observed at least ten times. V gene TRBV27 combines with J gene TRBJ2-1, with a possible D match to TRBD2 (5 bases). Germline V gives CDR1 MNHEY, CDR2 SMNVEV (reference sequence). CDR3 length: 16 residues. The germline V and J ends were trimmed by 5 bases and 2 bases, with 16 bases remaining between them. CDR3 in amino acids: CASSPQAGGAYNEQFF. CDR3 DNA: TGTGCCAGCAGTCCCCAGGCGGGTGGGGCCTACAATGAGCAGTTCTTC.

This clonotype was found many times. V gene TRBV20-1 combines with J gene TRBJ2-3; D gene ambiguous. CDR3 size: 15 residues. The germline V gene encodes CDR1 DFQATT and CDR2 SNEGSKA (reference sequence). Trimming left V 3 bases short and J 0 bases short, with 13 bases between. For the CDR3, the DNA is TGCAGTGCTAGGCTGTCTCCTCTTAGCACAGATACGCAGTATTTT. As protein: CSARLSPLSTDTQYF.

V gene TRBV11-2 combines with J gene TRBJ2-2; D may be TRBD1 (6 bases). The CDR3 is 15 residues long. Germline CDR1 SGHAT, CDR2 FQNNGV. The V and J ends lost 6 bases and 4 bases respectively, with 15 bases between them. CDR3 nucleotide sequence: TGTGCCAGCAGACCGACAGGCAGAGTCACCGGGGAGCTGTTTTTT. It translates to CASRPTGRVTGELFF.

This clonotype was seen many times. The chain recombines TRBV20-1 with TRBJ1-6; D gene unclear. Per germline, CDR1 DFQATT and CDR2 SNEGSKA (reference sequence). The CDR3 sequence is 16 residues long. The germline V and J ends were trimmed by 3 bases and 7 bases, with 19 bases remaining between them. The CDR3 region has the DNA TGCAGTGCTAGGAGCTTCCCCGGGCATTGGAATTCACCCCTCCACTTT. Translating gives CSARSFPGHWNSPLHF.

This clonotype showed up many times. The chain couples TRBV6-4 to TRBJ2-1; D gene uncertain. This CDR3 region has 15 residues. In germline, CDR1 is MRHNA, CDR2 SNTAGT. V lost 4 bases and J lost 3, with 13 bases in between. CDR3 nucleotides: TGTGCCAGCAGTGTATCACCAACTGGCTACAATGAGCAGTTCTTC. Its translation is CASSVSPTGYNEQFF.

This clonotype was seen a few times. This sequence joins TRBV28 and TRBJ1-4; TRBD1 is a possible D gene (5 bases). This CDR3 region has 14 residues. The V gene's germline CDR1 is MDHEN and CDR2 SYDVKM. V was trimmed by 8 bases and J by 7 bases, leaving 17 bases between them. The CDR3 DNA follows: TGTGCCAGCGGGCCGGAGGGACTCACTGAAAAACTGTTTTTT. Translated, it gives CASGPEGLTEKLFF.

This clonotype showed up many times. The gene calls are TRBV14 and TRBJ2-5, with D perhaps TRBD1 (8 bases). Germline assignment: CDR1 SGHDN and CDR2 FVKESK. The length of the CDR3 is 17 residues. Trimming stripped 5 bases from V and 1 base from J, with 20 bases between. The CDR3 DNA follows: TGTGCCAGCAGCGATCGGACAGGGAGGGAGGTCCAAGAGACCCAGTACTTC. It encodes CASSDRTGREVQETQYF. The full variable domain, in which reference TRBV14 and TRBJ2-5 provide the parts outside the CDR3, is EAGVTQFPSHSVIEKGQTVTLRCDPISGHDNLYWYRRVMGKEIKFLLHFVKESKQDESGMPNNRFLAERTGGTYSTLKVQPAELEDSGVYFCASSDRTGREVQETQYFGPGTRLLVL.

This clonotype appeared many times. The chain couples TRBV7-2 to TRBJ2-1, with TRBD2 matching over 7 bases. V was clipped by 6 bases and J by 14 bases; unmatched bases: 28. In germline, CDR1 is SGHTA, CDR2 FQGNSA. The CDR3 is 18 residues long. The DNA for the CDR3 is TGTGCCAGCAGGAGAGCGGGACCTAACTTAAACACTCTGTACGATAAGTTCTTC. Translated, it gives CASRRAGPNLNTLYDKFF.

In its sample, this clonotype was seen many times. The genes are TRBV12-3 or TRBV12-4 and TRBJ2-3; 10 bases align to TRBD1. With 0 bases clipped from V and 5 bases from J, the junction kept 2 bases outside the gene matches. The CDR3 consists of 15 residues. The CDR3 sequence is CASSLAWTGGDTQYF. The CDR3 coding sequence is TGTGCCAGCAGTTTAGCATGGACAGGGGGAGATACGCAGTATTTT.

This chain joins TRBV12-3 or TRBV12-4 and TRBJ2-5, with D uncertain. The CDR3 is 12 residues long. Trimming shortened V by 6 bases and J by 4 bases, and 9 bases separated the two germline ends. CDR3 amino acids: CASSWVGETQYF. DNA of the CDR3: TGTGCCAGCAGCTGGGTCGGAGAGACCCAGTACTTC.

The chain has TRBV24-1 and TRBJ2-5; TRBD1 is a possible D gene (5 bases). CDR3 length: 16 amino acids. V was cut by 3 bases and J by 12 bases, with 25 bases left in between. Germline V lookup: CDR1 KGHDR, CDR2 SFDVKD. The CDR3 loop reads CATSDPRQSSAAVKYF. The CDR3 coding sequence is TGTGCCACCAGTGATCCCCGACAGAGCTCTGCGGCAGTAAAGTACTTC.

Comment on this clonotype: One base away lies a much larger clone, so this may be a sequencing read error. V usage is TRBV20-1 and J usage is TRBJ2-3, with D unclear. From germline, CDR1 is DFQATT and CDR2 SNEGSKA (reference sequence). The V gene lost 3 bases and the J gene lost 3 bases, with 7 bases spanning the gap. The CDR3 consists of 12 residues. The CDR3 sequence: CSASGATDTQYF. As DNA, the CDR3 is TGCAGTGCTAGTGGCGCGACAGATACGCAGTATTTT.

In this sample, this clonotype turned up many times. The rearrangement links TRBV7-2 to TRBJ2-3, with TRBD2 identical over 9 bases. CDR3 size: 16 residues. V gave up 3 bases and J gave up 0 bases; unmatched junction bases: 4. Germline V gives CDR1 SGHTA, CDR2 FQGNSA. Written as DNA, the CDR3 is TGTGCCAGCAGCTTCCCGACTAGCGGAAGCACAGATACGCAGTATTTT. The encoded protein is CASSFPTSGSTDTQYF.

V and J are TRBV5-1 and TRBJ2-1, with a tentative D call TRBD1 (6 bases). The CDR3 is 14 residues long. Trimming removed 5 bases at V and 0 bases at J, with 9 bases between. In germline, CDR1 is SGHRS, CDR2 YFSETQ. The CDR3 is CASRRDISYNEQFF. The DNA for the CDR3 is TGCGCCAGCAGAAGGGACATCTCCTACAATGAGCAGTTCTTC.

This rearrangement joins TRBV3-1 to TRBJ1-1, with a tentative D call TRBD1 (5 bases). The CDR3 contains 15 residues. Trimming shortened V by 7 bases and J by 5 bases, and 20 bases separated the two germline ends. From germline, CDR1 is LGHDT and CDR2 YNNKEL (reference sequence). The CDR3 spells CASTPQVGVGTEAFF. The CDR3 region has the DNA TGTGCCAGCACTCCCCAAGTAGGGGTGGGGACTGAAGCTTTCTTT. Variable domain in full (rest from reference TRBV3-1 and TRBJ1-1): DTAVSQTPKYLVTQMGNDKSIKCEQNLGHDTMYWYKQDSKKFLKIMFSYNNKELIINETVPNRFSPKSPDKAHLNLHINSLELGDSAVYFCASTPQVGVGTEAFFGQGTRLTVV.

The rearrangement joins TRBV7-8 to TRBJ2-4; 8 bases align to TRBD2. The germline V gene encodes CDR1 SGHVS and CDR2 FQNEAQ. J lost 0 bases, V lost 5 bases, and 18 bases had no gene match. The CDR3 runs to 20 residues. CDR3 sequence (DNA): TGTGCCAGCAGCCCACGTCACCAGCGGGGGTCCATTATAGCCAAAAACATTCAGTACTTC. Encoded protein: CASSPRHQRGSIIAKNIQYF.